A selection of T cell receptor beta chains follows, all from one sample in a study of OX40 agonist ivuxolimab in advanced cancers. Clones were sequenced by immunoSEQ multiplex PCR, and TCRdb holds only the in-frame ones, with some missing. The sample has just over 40,000 clones, more than 70% seen once. The sequencing here drew on CD4+ or CD8+ T cells sorted from blood, taken in a trial of the OX40 agonist ivuxolimab. These receptors came from an adult with an advanced solid tumor such as melanoma, head and neck, liver or kidney cancer. The CDR3 runs from the conserved cysteine through the conserved F or W. Each record gives: D gene, V gene, CDR3 protein. A D gene is named only where the DNA matches it firmly.

NA,TRBV9,CASSYQGLALDTQYF
NA,TRBV9,CASSETQFAEETQYF
NA,TRBV29-1,CSVDSGSLHEQYF
TRBD1,TRBV13,CASSPTGADTQYF
NA,TRBV28,CASSLAKDYGYTF
TRBD2,TRBV5-1,CASSHWTSGRADEQFF
TRBD2,TRBV28,CASSLGLAGGEQFF
NA,TRBV10-1,CASSGGGSSYNEQFF
TRBD2,TRBV6-1,CATRLAEHTGELFF
NA,TRBV21-1,CASKRMRTDKGNEEKLFF
TRBD1,TRBV6-5,CASSYWTGGNEQFF
NA,TRBV5-6,CASSVFDDGQETQYF
NA,TRBV28,CASSLGQGFRTEAFF
NA,TRBV27,CASSLWVNYEQYF
TRBD2,TRBV27,CASSFLGLAGGLGADTQYF
NA,TRBV27,CASSLSPGVLGTDTQYF
NA,TRBV7-2,CASSPGTYNEQFF
NA,TRBV5-4,CASSFLSPSTDTQYF
TRBD2,TRBV28,CASSLSGLAGSYEQYF
NA,TRBV10-2,CASSELGAGPVSYEQYF
NA,TRBV19,CASSMSGWNEQYF
TRBD2,TRBV5-4,CASSLGREVYNEQFF
TRBD1,TRBV19,CAAAGQGYRGYTF
NA,TRBV11-1,CASSLTGTPGQPQHF
NA,TRBV7-6,CASSLYGPQTGSNQPQHF
TRBD1,TRBV28,CASSFRTGVPEAFF
NA,TRBV10-2,CASSGTANYGYTF
NA,TRBV27,CASRIGGAQEQYF
TRBD1,TRBV6-4,CASSDSAGGIDGYTF
TRBD1,TRBV7-9,CASSATGLIGEQFF
NA,TRBV6-1,CASSEGGSNQPQHF
TRBD2,TRBV7-9,CASSSGLAPANEQFF
NA,TRBV9,CASSVEGVAYNEQFF
TRBD2,TRBV4-2,CASSPAPLGRETYNEQFF
NA,TRBV19,CASSIVGREQFF
TRBD2,TRBV7-2,CASSFPRREFNGELFF
TRBD1,TRBV5-6,CASSMGQVGEQYF
NA,TRBV30,CAWSISIYSTEAFF
NA,TRBV28,CASSLQPSYEQYF
NA,TRBV7-7,CASSFRDGRSYEQFF
NA,TRBV6-5,CASSYSSGYYEQYF
TRBD2,TRBV5-1,CASSRGLAGVLEQYF
NA,TRBV11-2,CASLGEDLSYNEQFF
TRBD2,TRBV7-2,CASRPSGRVIQYF
NA,TRBV27,CASSLRGSNQPQHF
TRBD2,TRBV4-1,CASSQELAGEQYF
NA,TRBV27,CASSPAPPNTGELFF
NA,TRBV7-3,CASSLSSGLAYNEQFF
NA,TRBV28,CASSFGPNEQFF